The 25 T cell receptor beta chains below all came from one sample that was sequenced in a study of T cell responses to AZD1222 COVID-19 vaccine. This table comes from immunoSEQ multiplex PCR, and its TCRdb copy is limited to in-frame clones, with some not included. The sample contains 75,000 to 100,000 clones, 85% to 90% of which appear only once. Sequenced here: peripheral blood, sampled on day 0 of MenACWY control vaccination. All receptors derive from an adult in good health.

The chain recombines TRBV7-3 with TRBJ1-6, with a tentative D call TRBD1 (5 bases). With 4 bases removed from V and 8 bases from J, the gap between germline ends came to 12 bases. The CDR3 covers 14 residues. The V gene's germline CDR1 is SGHTA and CDR2 FQGTGA. CDR3 DNA sequence: TGTGCCAGCAGCTCCTCGGGGGTCTATTCACCCCTCCACTTT. This encodes CASSSSGVYSPLHF.

The chain employs TRBV9 and TRBJ2-1; 9 bases agree with TRBD1. CDR1 and CDR2 (germline): SGDLS, YYNGEE. CDR3 size: 14 residues. Trimming cost V 2 bases and J 6 bases; bases outside gene matches: 3. The CDR3 DNA follows: TGTGCCAGCAGCGTCTGGACAGGGGCCAATGAGCAGTTCTTC. Protein sequence: CASSVWTGANEQFF.

The rearrangement links TRBV2 to TRBJ1-4; perhaps TRBD1 as D (6 bases). Trimming stripped 7 bases from V and 10 bases from J, with 19 bases between. CDR1 and CDR2 (germline): SNHLY, FYNNEI. This CDR3 region has 14 residues. The CDR3 reads CASIWGQGGGKLFF. As DNA, the CDR3 is TGTGCCAGCATTTGGGGGCAGGGAGGAGGAAAACTGTTTTTT.

CDR3 region: CASSQAGKQFF. The CDR3 DNA reads as TGTGCCAGCAGCCAGGCGGGGAAGCAGTTCTTC. The V call is TRBV11-1, the J call TRBJ2-1, with D perhaps TRBD2 (6 bases). Trimming took off 5 bases at V and 11 bases at J, with 10 bases between the two ends. Germline V gives CDR1 SGHAT, CDR2 FQDESV (reference sequence). There are 11 residues in the CDR3.

This clone was counted a few times. V usage is TRBV9 and J usage is TRBJ1-2; 9 bases line up with TRBD1. The J segment lost 8 bases and the V segment lost 4 bases, leaving 12 bases of the junction unmatched. The CDR3 sequence is 15 residues long. Germline values: CDR1 SGDLS, CDR2 YYNGEE. The CDR3 DNA reads TGTGCCAGCAGCCCCCAAGGGGACAGGGTCTGGGGCTACACCTTC. As protein: CASSPQGDRVWGYTF. The full variable domain, completed using reference TRBV9 and TRBJ1-2, is DSGVTQTPKHLITATGQRVTLRCSPRSGDLSVYWYQQSLDQGLQFLIQYYNGEERAKGNILERFSAQQFPDLHSELNLSSLELGDSALYFCASSPQGDRVWGYTFGSGTRLTVV.

The V gene is TRBV4-1, the J gene TRBJ2-3; 12 nucleotides align to TRBD2. The J segment lost 2 bases and the V segment lost 2 bases, leaving 5 bases of the junction unmatched. The germline V gene encodes CDR1 MGHRA and CDR2 YSYEKL. The CDR3 length is 17 residues. The CDR3 nucleotides are TGCGCCAGCAGCCAAAGAGGACTAGCGGGGAACACAGATACGCAGTATTTT. Residues: CASSQRGLAGNTDTQYF.

This clone was seen once. The chain combines TRBV6-5 with TRBJ2-7, with a tentative D call TRBD2 (6 bases). Germline V gives CDR1 MNHEY, CDR2 SVGAGI. The V end lost 10 bases, the J end lost 7 bases, and 23 bases lay between the germline ends. The CDR3 has 14 residues. CDR3 DNA: TGTGCCACTCTAGAGGAGGGGAGAGTACGGGAGCAGTACTTC. It specifies CATLEEGRVREQYF.

This rearrangement joins TRBV19 to TRBJ2-2, with 10 bases lining up with TRBD1. CDR1 and CDR2 from the germline V gene are LNHDA and SQIVND (reference sequence). With 3 bases clipped from V and 4 bases from J, the junction kept 2 bases outside the gene matches. The CDR3 is 15 amino acids. CDR3 loop: CASSMGTGATGELFF. The CDR3 region has the DNA TGTGCCAGTAGTATGGGGACAGGGGCCACCGGGGAGCTGTTTTTT.

This clone was observed a handful of times. The CDR3: CASSSYLTWNSNEKLFF. CDR3 nucleotides: TGTGCCAGCAGTTCTTATCTAACTTGGAACTCGAATGAAAAACTGTTTTTT. This sequence joins TRBV28 and TRBJ1-4; unclear D gene. Germline CDR1 is MDHEN and CDR2 is SYDVKM. There are 17 residues in the CDR3. Trimming cost V 4 bases and J 5 bases, with 20 bases left between them.

Concerning this clone itself: The junction shows a germline mismatch at one end, possibly a read error. This rearrangement joins TRBV3-1 (or the pseudogene TRBV3-2) to TRBJ1-1; TRBD1 matches 7 bases. The germline CDR1 and CDR2 sequences are LGHDT and YNNKEL (reference sequence). The CDR3 consists of 17 residues. The CDR3 region has the DNA TGTGCCAGCAGCCAAACTGGGAATACTGGGACAGCGCCCGAGGTTGACTTT. It translates to CASSQTGNTGTAPEVDF.

V and J are TRBV7-3 and TRBJ2-3; D may match TRBD1 or TRBD2 (5 bases each). The V end was cut by 5 bases, the J end by 12 bases, with 18 bases between. The germline CDR1 and CDR2 sequences are SGHTA and FQGTGA. This CDR3 comprises 13 residues. CDR3 region: CASSLDSGPFQYF. The DNA for the CDR3 is TGTGCCAGCAGCCTTGATTCGGGACCCTTCCAGTATTTT.

V and J are TRBV6-5 and TRBJ2-1, with 11 bases lining up with TRBD2. The CDR3 covers 15 residues. With V trimmed by 4 bases and J by 4 bases, 3 bases remained unmatched. CDR1 MNHEY and CDR2 SVGAGI come from the germline V gene. CDR3 amino acids: CASSSGTSGYNEQFF. CDR3 DNA: TGTGCCAGCAGTTCCGGGACTAGCGGATACAATGAGCAGTTCTTC.

The rearrangement links TRBV5-8 to TRBJ1-4; unclear D gene. The V gene lost 1 base and the J gene lost 7 bases, with 8 bases spanning the gap. The germline CDR1 and CDR2 sequences are SGHTS and YDEGEE. CDR3 length equals 13 residues. The DNA for the CDR3 is TGTGCCAGCAGCTTGTTGGTTGGTGAAAAACTGTTTTTT. Residues: CASSLLVGEKLFF.

This clone has only a few counts. This chain links TRBV19 with TRBJ1-2; 9 bases agree with TRBD1. Germline V CDR1 and CDR2: LNHDA, SQIVND (reference sequence). With V trimmed by 4 bases and J by 7 bases, 10 bases remained unmatched. The CDR3 covers 15 residues. The CDR3 DNA follows: TGTGCCAGTAGTAACCCCTCGGACAGGGGCACTGGCTACACCTTC. Encoded protein: CASSNPSDRGTGYTF.

The chain employs TRBV11-2 and TRBJ2-5, with 8 bases fitting TRBD2. Trimming took 5 bases from V and 0 from J; bases not matched to a gene: 5. The CDR3 loop spans 15 amino acids. Germline V CDR1 and CDR2: SGHAT, FQNNGV. Here the CDR3 DNA reads TGTGCCAGCAGCCGGGGGGGACTGTACCAAGAGACCCAGTACTTC. Residues: CASSRGGLYQETQYF.

This clone was detected once. As DNA, the CDR3 is TGTGCCAGCAGCCCACCGGGACTCCACTCCTACGAGCAGTACTTC. Amino acid sequence: CASSPPGLHSYEQYF. The gene calls are TRBV5-6 and TRBJ2-7; tentatively, D is TRBD2 (6 bases). Per the germline V gene, CDR1 is SGHDT and CDR2 is YYEEEE. The CDR3 consists of 15 residues. Trimming cost V 4 bases and J 0 bases, with 14 bases left between them.

The chain employs TRBV5-5 and TRBJ2-5; D gene unclear. The ends were cut back, 0 bases at V and 0 bases at J, with 9 bases in the middle. This CDR3 has 15 amino acids. Per germline, CDR1 SGHKS and CDR2 YYEKEE (reference sequence). CDR3 amino acids: CASSLDAGYQETQYF. DNA for the CDR3: TGTGCCAGCAGCTTGGACGCAGGTTACCAAGAGACCCAGTACTTC. The full variable domain, rest sourced from reference TRBV5-5 and TRBJ2-5, is DAGVTQSPTHLIKTRGQQVTLRCSPISGHKSVSWYQQVLGQGPQFIFQYYEKEERGRGNFPDRFSARQFPNYSSELNVNALLLGDSALYLCASSLDAGYQETQYFGPGTRLLVL.

The CDR3 bases are TGTGCCAGCAGCTTGGATCAGGTGGGTAACACTGAAGCTTTCTTT. This encodes CASSLDQVGNTEAFF. This chain joins TRBV5-4 and TRBJ1-1, with unresolved D. The germline V gene encodes CDR1 SGHNT and CDR2 YYREEE (reference sequence). This CDR3 contains 15 residues. Trimming pared 0 bases from V and 2 bases from J, leaving 11 bases between.

V and J are TRBV19 and TRBJ1-2; 8 nucleotides match TRBD1. Germline values: CDR1 LNHDA, CDR2 SQIVND (reference sequence). V gave up 6 bases and J gave up 5 bases; unmatched junction bases: 8. This CDR3 spans 14 amino acids. CDR3 loop: CASSPQTGDYGYTF. DNA of the CDR3: TGTGCCAGTAGCCCTCAGACAGGGGATTATGGCTACACCTTC. Complete variable domain (other parts from reference TRBV19 and TRBJ1-2): DGGITQSPKYLFRKEGQNVTLSCEQNLNHDAMYWYRQDPGQGLRLIYYSQIVNDFQKGDIAEGYSVSREKKESFPLTVTSAQKNPTAFYLCASSPQTGDYGYTFGSGTRLTVV.

The V gene is TRBV6-4, the J gene TRBJ2-1, with D perhaps given as TRBD1 or TRBD2 (6 bases each). Germline CDR1 and CDR2: MRHNA and SNTAGT. The V gene lost 0 bases and the J gene lost 0 bases, with 15 bases spanning the gap. This CDR3 region has 18 residues. CDR3 region: CASSDSTAGGLSYNEQFF. As DNA, the CDR3 is TGTGCCAGCAGTGACTCCACAGCCGGGGGCCTCTCCTACAATGAGCAGTTCTTC.

V and J are TRBV24-1 and TRBJ2-6; maybe TRBD2 (5 bases). V was shortened by 4 bases and J by 0 bases, with 15 bases between the two germline ends. This CDR3 has 18 amino acids. Per the germline V gene, CDR1 is KGHDR and CDR2 is SFDVKD. CDR3 sequence: CATSEGLAGGSGANVLTF. The CDR3 DNA is TGTGCCACCAGTGAAGGCCTCGCCGGAGGCTCTGGGGCCAACGTCCTGACTTTC.

This chain connects TRBV10-2 to TRBJ1-3, with TRBD1 identical over 7 bases. The junction had 9 bases not matched to a gene; V was cut back by 3 bases and J by 16 bases. Germline loops: CDR1 WSHSY, CDR2 SAAADI. This CDR3 contains 12 residues. The CDR3 region is CASSDRQGEVYF. CDR3 DNA sequence: TGCGCCAGCAGTGACAGACAGGGTGAAGTGTATTTT.

The rearrangement links TRBV4-1 to TRBJ1-2; 7 bases fit TRBD1. With V trimmed by 0 bases and J by 8 bases, 6 bases remained unmatched. CDR1 and CDR2 (germline): MGHRA, YSYEKL. The CDR3 is 14 amino acids. The CDR3 nucleotides are TGCGCCAGCAGCCAAGAAAGACAGGGTCACGGCTACACCTTC. Residues: CASSQERQGHGYTF.

The rearrangement joins TRBV12-3 or TRBV12-4 to TRBJ1-2; possibly TRBD1 for D (6 bases). The CDR3 has 13 residues. Trimming stripped 6 bases from V and 8 bases from J, with 16 bases between. The CDR3 region has the DNA TGTGCCAGCAGCCACGACAGGAGGGGCGGCTACACCTTC. Its translation: CASSHDRRGGYTF.

V and J are TRBV6-1 and TRBJ2-3; TRBD1 is a possible D gene (5 bases). Per germline, CDR1 MNHNS and CDR2 SASEGT. This CDR3 comprises 15 residues. V was trimmed by 0 bases and J by 2 bases, leaving 9 bases between them. CDR3 amino acids: CASSEAGHVTDTQYF. The DNA for the CDR3 is TGTGCCAGCAGTGAAGCGGGGCACGTCACAGATACGCAGTATTTT.